A selection of T cell receptor beta chains follows, all from one sample in a study of T cell repertoires in cytomegalovirus infection. Using its own MiXCR run on the reads, TCRdb lists one record per CDR3 protein. The top ten hold about an eighth of the sample, which has 310,000 or so distinct CDR3 sequences, roughly 25% seen once. These receptors' targets are unknown. This specimen was cultured PBMCs, taken from culture after CMV antigen stimulation. The origin of the receptors is a human donor in good health (CMV status not recorded). Some clones in this sample may be carry-over from other donors' samples. CDR3s include the opening cysteine and the closing phenylalanine or tryptophan. D genes are given only for firm matches. The listing skips clone size in some rows; elsewhere it reads once, few, many or a size class.

D	V	J	size	DNA	CDR3
TRBD2	TRBV10-3	TRBJ2-7	.	TGTGCCGTCGTCGGGGGGAGAGGCTCCTACGAGCAGTACTTC	CAVVGGRGSYEQYF
TRBD1	TRBV28	TRBJ2-7	.	TGTGCCAGCTTTTCCGGACAGGCCGACACCTACGAGCAGTACTTC	CASFSGQADTYEQYF
.	TRBV11-2	TRBJ1-1	.	TGTGCCAGCAGCTTACCCGTAGGGGTCCCCGCGAACACTGAAGCTTTCTTT	CASSLPVGVPANTEAFF
TRBD1	TRBV12-3/TRBV12-4	TRBJ1-5	few	TGTGCCAGCAGTCTCCAGGGGGTCGGAGGCAATCAGCCCCAGCATTTT	CASSLQGVGGNQPQHF
TRBD1	TRBV9	TRBJ2-5	.	TGTGCCAGCAGCGCCAGGGACAGGGGGGGACAAGAGACCCAGTACTTC	CASSARDRGGQETQYF
.	TRBV20-1	TRBJ2-7	once	TGCAGTGCTAGAGATAGGGGTTCGACGCAGTACTTC	CSARDRGSTQYF
.	TRBV6-2/TRBV6-3	TRBJ2-1	once	TGTGCCAGCAGTTTCGAGGTAAAGCCCTACAATGAGCAGTTCTTC	CASSFEVKPYNEQFF
.	TRBV12-3/TRBV12-4	TRBJ2-1	.	TGTGCCAGCAAAATACTAGCCAATGAGCAGTTCTTC	CASKILANEQFF
.	TRBV10-3	TRBJ1-5	.	TGTGCCATCAGTGAGTCCCAGGTTGGGGAGGGGCCCCAGCATTTT	CAISESQVGEGPQHF
.	TRBV11-2	TRBJ2-2	few	TGTGCCAGCAGCACCGGGGGCGGACACACCGGGGAGCTGTTTTTT	CASSTGGGHTGELFF
.	TRBV11-2	TRBJ1-1	.	TGTGCCAGCAGCCTCCGGGACATGGAAGCTTTCTTT	CASSLRDMEAFF
.	TRBV7-9	TRBJ2-3	.	TGTGCGCCGACGGGGGATCTTGATACGCAGTATTTT	CAPTGDLDTQYF
.	TRBV7-2	TRBJ1-5	once	TGTGCCAGCAGCGAAGGGGGGGGGAGCGGGAATCAGCCCCAGCATTTT	CASSEGGGSGNQPQHF
.	TRBV2	TRBJ2-2	few	TGTGCCAGCTCCCAGGAGGGAGGTCTAACCGGGGAGCTGTTTTTT	CASSQEGGLTGELFF
.	TRBV20-1	TRBJ2-4	.	TGCAGTGCTAGAGATTATGGGACATCCAAAAACATTCAGTACTTC	CSARDYGTSKNIQYF
TRBD1	TRBV20-1	TRBJ1-2	.	TGCAGTGCTCCGGACGGACAGGGATGGGGTGGCTACACCTTC	CSAPDGQGWGGYTF
TRBD1	TRBV19	TRBJ2-1	.	TGTGCCAGTAGTATAGAAACAGGGGCTGAGCAGTTCTTC	CASSIETGAEQFF
TRBD1	TRBV5-5	TRBJ1-2	.	TGTGCCAGCAGCTACCGGGACAGGGACTATGGCTACACCTTC	CASSYRDRDYGYTF
.	TRBV7-9	TRBJ1-1	many	TGTGCCAGCAGCTTAGGCCTGGACACTGAAGCTTTCTTT	CASSLGLDTEAFF
.	TRBV24-1	TRBJ2-1	few	TGTGCCACCAGTGATCCTTTAAGGAGCGGCTACAATGAGCAGTTCTTC	CATSDPLRSGYNEQFF
TRBD1	TRBV19	TRBJ2-7	.	TGTGCCAGCGTGGGACAGGGGTACGAGCAGTACTTC	CASVGQGYEQYF
.	TRBV7-2	TRBJ2-3	many	TGTGCCAGCAGCTTAGTAAGGACCTCCGCCCAGTATTTT	CASSLVRTSAQYF
TRBD1	TRBV6-1	TRBJ1-3	.	TGTGCCAGTACGACAGGGTCAACTGGAAACACCATATATTTT	CASTTGSTGNTIYF
TRBD1	TRBV28	TRBJ1-1	.	TGTGCCAGCAGTTTAGTGGGACAGCCGAACACTGAAGCTTTCTTT	CASSLVGQPNTEAFF
.	TRBV12-3/TRBV12-4	TRBJ2-5	few	TGTGCCAGCAGTTTATCCCCTACCCAGTACTTC	CASSLSPTQYF
TRBD1	TRBV6-2/TRBV6-3	TRBJ2-7	.	TGTGCCAGCAGTCCGGACACAGGGGGATATACCTACGAGCAGTACTTC	CASSPDTGGYTYEQYF
TRBD2	TRBV27	TRBJ2-1	.	TGTGCCAGCAGTTTACTCCCGTCGTCCCTACTAGCGGGATTCAACAATGAGCAGTTCTTC	CASSLLPSSLLAGFNNEQFF
.	TRBV5-1	TRBJ2-7	.	TGCGCCAGCAGCTTGATCGAGAATGGGGGCTACGAGCAGTACTTC	CASSLIENGGYEQYF
.	TRBV5-1	TRBJ2-1	few	TGCGCCAGCAGCTCCCTCGCTGAGCAGTTCTTC	CASSSLAEQFF
TRBD1	TRBV12-3/TRBV12-4	TRBJ2-2	.	TGTGCCAGCAGACAGGGACAGTTACCCGGGGAGCTGTTTTTT	CASRQGQLPGELFF
TRBD1	TRBV7-8	TRBJ1-5	few	TGTGCCAGCAGCTCTGGATCGACAGGGGGGACTAATCAGCCCCAGCATTTT	CASSSGSTGGTNQPQHF
.	TRBV15	TRBJ2-6	.	TGTGCCACCAGCAGAATAAACTCTGGGGCCAACGTCCTGACTTTC	CATSRINSGANVLTF
TRBD2	TRBV7-6	TRBJ2-1	.	TGTGCCAGCAGCTTAGGCGGGAGTCGGTACAATGAGCAGTTCTTC	CASSLGGSRYNEQFF
.	TRBV7-2	TRBJ2-2	.	TGTGCCAGCAGCAAGACTCCACCCGAGGCCGGGGAGCTGTTTTTT	CASSKTPPEAGELFF
TRBD2	TRBV7-2	TRBJ2-1	many	TGTGCCAGCAGCATACCGGGACTAGCGGGCTTCAATGAGCAGTTCTTC	CASSIPGLAGFNEQFF
TRBD1	TRBV12-3/TRBV12-4	TRBJ2-5	.	TGTGCCAGCCGCCGCGGGGACAGGGGACCTCAAGAGACCCAGTACTTC	CASRRGDRGPQETQYF
TRBD1	TRBV28	TRBJ2-7	.	TGTGCCAGCAGTTTTCCGATAACACTACAGGGGGCGTCGTACGAGCAGTACTTC	CASSFPITLQGASYEQYF
.	TRBV7-2	TRBJ2-3	many	TGTGCCAGCAGCTTAATGACACTTGGCAACACAGATACGCAGTATTTT	CASSLMTLGNTDTQYF
TRBD2	TRBV5-1	TRBJ2-1	.	TGCGCCAGTGCCGGGACTAGCGGGAGCTATGAGCAGTTCTTC	CASAGTSGSYEQFF
TRBD1	TRBV12-3/TRBV12-4	TRBJ1-1	.	TGTGCCAGCAGACCCGGACAGGGGGACCCTGAAGCTTTCTTT	CASRPGQGDPEAFF
TRBD1	TRBV5-1	TRBJ2-3	.	TGCGCCAGCAGCCAACGGACAGGGAGCACAGATACGCAGTATTTT	CASSQRTGSTDTQYF
TRBD1	TRBV9	TRBJ2-3	.	TGTGCCAGCAGCGTACCTACAGGGGGTCCCACAGATACGCAGTATTTT	CASSVPTGGPTDTQYF
.	TRBV5-4	TRBJ1-6	many	TGTGCCAGCAGGAGGGAGGGGTCGGCCTTACTCGAAAATTCACCCCTCCACTTT	CASRREGSALLENSPLHF
.	TRBV19	TRBJ1-1	.	TGTGCCAGCAACCACGGGGGGTATGACACTGAAGCTTTCTTT	CASNHGGYDTEAFF
TRBD2	TRBV19	TRBJ2-2	.	TGTGCCAGTAGTATCTTGGGGGAGGGCCATATCGGGGAGCTGTTTTTT	CASSILGEGHIGELFF
.	TRBV28	TRBJ1-4	.	TGTGCCAGCACCATACGGGGAACAACTAATGAAAAACTGTTTTTT	CASTIRGTTNEKLFF
.	TRBV20-1	TRBJ1-5	.	TGCAGTGCCTCCCCACTGTGGGGAGATCAGCCCCAGCATTTT	CSASPLWGDQPQHF
TRBD2	TRBV18	TRBJ2-7	.	TGTGCCAGCTCACCACTTGGACTAGCAGACGAGCAGTACTTC	CASSPLGLADEQYF
TRBD1	TRBV19	TRBJ1-1	few	TGTGCCAGTAGTTTACTGGGGACAGGTTTGACTGAAGCTTTCTTT	CASSLLGTGLTEAFF
.	TRBV7-2	TRBJ1-4	many	TGTGCCAGCAGCGACTGGAGGGGGACTAATGAAAAACTGTTTTTT	CASSDWRGTNEKLFF
TRBD1	TRBV7-6	TRBJ1-3	few	TGTGCCAGCAGCTTAAGGGGAGGGGGCCCTGGAAACACCATATATTTT	CASSLRGGGPGNTIYF
.	TRBV19	TRBJ1-2	many	TGTGCCAGTAGTATCGACAGTTATGGCTACACCTTC	CASSIDSYGYTF
.	TRBV7-2	TRBJ1-1	many	TGTGCCAGCAGCTTATTTCTACCCGACGGACAGAACACTGAAGCTTTCTTT	CASSLFLPDGQNTEAFF
TRBD2	TRBV7-9	TRBJ2-1	few	TGTGCCAGCAGCTTAGTAGGGTCTAGCGGCATCTTAAGCTCCTACAATGAGCAGTTCTTC	CASSLVGSSGILSSYNEQFF